A single sample is the source of the 12 T cell receptor beta chains below, sequenced in a study of blood T cells in healthy people across ages. A J-beta primer mix and a sample-barcoded 5' primer were used in a second PCR of roughly 6 to 11 cycles. TCRdb called the 5' RACE reads again in MiXCR, with one record for every CDR3 protein. The sample lists more than 650,000 distinct CDR3 sequences; about a quarter were seen once. The same data also went into a second study, on T cells of mothers and their children.

Sequenced material: blood. Every receptor here comes from a boy between 10 and 17 years old in good health.

The rearrangement joins TRBV5-1 to TRBJ1-4; unclear D gene. This CDR3 comprises 14 residues. Trimming took off 2 bases at V and 8 bases at J, with 13 bases between the two ends. Germline CDR1 SGHRS, CDR2 YFSETQ. The CDR3 DNA sequence: TGCGCCAGCAGCTTCCGGCCGTCCGGGGAAAAACTGTTTTTT. This sequence encodes CASSFRPSGEKLFF.

This clonotype was counted a few times. The junction differs from germline at one of its ends, possibly a read error. The chain uses TRBV12-3 or TRBV12-4 and TRBJ2-5; 8 nucleotides agree with TRBD1. The CDR3 has 13 amino acids. The CDR3 protein is CASSQGTGRRLDF. In DNA form, the CDR3 reads TGTGCCAGCAGTCAAGGGACAGGCCGACGTCTGGACTTC.

The chain joins TRBV5-1 to TRBJ2-6; a possible D gene is TRBD1 (5 bases). Germline CDR1 reads SGHRS; CDR2 reads YFSETQ. V lost 0 bases, J lost 2 bases, and 9 bases lay in between. This CDR3 has 16 amino acids. CDR3 protein: CASSLAGSPGANVLTF. CDR3 DNA: TGCGCCAGCAGCTTGGCAGGGTCCCCTGGGGCCAACGTCCTGACTTTC.

This clonotype has ten or more counts. V usage is TRBV6-6 and J usage is TRBJ2-2, with D perhaps matching TRBD2 (5 bases). The V and J ends lost 5 bases and 9 bases respectively, with 10 bases between them. CDR3 length equals 12 residues. Germline values: CDR1 MNHNY, CDR2 SVGAGI (reference sequence). The CDR3 DNA sequence: TGTGCCAGCAGTGAGGGAGTCCGGGAGCTGTTTTTT. Encoded protein: CASSEGVRELFF.

Turning to this clonotype: A read error may account for a junction end that differs from germline. The chain links TRBV7-9 to TRBJ1-1; no reliable D call. CDR1 is SEHNR and CDR2 is FQNEAQ in the germline V gene (reference sequence). The CDR3 totals 11 residues. The CDR3 sequence is CASSALTEAFF. In DNA form, the CDR3 reads TGTGCCAGCAGCGCTCTCACTGAAGCCTTCTTT.

Regarding this clonotype: A read error may produce the germline difference seen at one junction end. The chain is built from TRBV20-1 and TRBJ2-5; D ambiguous. The CDR3 covers 11 residues. The germline gives CDR1 DFQATT, CDR2 SNEGSKA (reference sequence). This CDR3 is CSAEVQETRYF. The CDR3 DNA sequence: TGCAGTGCAGAAGTTCAAGAGACCCGGTACTTC.

The chain couples TRBV11-1 to TRBJ2-2; the D gene is possibly TRBD2 (6 bases). The CDR3 extends over 14 amino acids. Germline V gene lookup returns CDR1 SGHAT and CDR2 FQDESV (reference sequence). Trimming shortened V by 5 bases and J by 6 bases, and 13 bases separated the two germline ends. The CDR3 sequence is CASSAGPTPGELFF. The DNA of the CDR3 is TGTGCCAGCAGCGCGGGACCCACACCCGGGGAGCTGTTTTTT.

The chain employs TRBV7-9 and TRBJ2-7; D is uncertain. The CDR3 covers 12 residues. The ends were cut back, 1 base at V and 5 bases at J, with 6 bases in the middle. CDR1 is SEHNR, CDR2 FQNEAQ, per germline (reference sequence). CDR3 in DNA: TGTGCCAGCAGCTTAGTCCGGAACGAGCAGTACTTC. Residues: CASSLVRNEQYF.

The gene calls are TRBV10-3 and TRBJ2-3, with TRBD1 identical over 7 bases. Unmatched junction bases numbered 4, after V lost 2 bases and J lost 2 bases. Germline values: CDR1 ENHRY, CDR2 SYGVKD. The CDR3 has 15 amino acids. The CDR3 loop reads CAISERQGLTDTQYF. The CDR3, as DNA: TGTGCCATCAGTGAGAGACAGGGTCTCACAGATACGCAGTATTTT.

Only a few counts were recorded for this clonotype. The genes are TRBV3-1 and TRBJ1-2; D perhaps matches TRBD1 (5 bases). There are 13 residues in the CDR3. The V end lost 4 bases, the J end lost 4 bases, and 10 bases lay between the germline ends. The germline CDR1 and CDR2 sequences are LGHDT and YNNKEL (reference sequence). CDR3 coding DNA: TGTGCCAGCAGCCGGGGGGGACTCTATGGCTACACCTTC. As protein: CASSRGGLYGYTF.

This clonotype was detected only a few times. The J gene is TRBJ1-4, the V gene TRBV7-9; possibly TRBD1 for D (6 bases). The CDR3 is made up of 18 amino acids. V gave up 6 bases and J gave up 2 bases, with 22 bases separating them. Per germline, CDR1 SEHNR and CDR2 FQNEAQ (reference sequence). The CDR3 DNA sequence: TGTGCCAGCAGTACTCTGACAGGCAAAAGGGCGACTAATGAAAAACTGTTTTTT. Amino acid sequence: CASSTLTGKRATNEKLFF.

This clonotype was observed a handful of times. The chain is built from TRBV28 and TRBJ1-4, with TRBD1 matching over 8 bases. Germline-derived CDR1 and CDR2 are MDHEN and SYDVKM. The trim removed 5 bases at V and 0 bases at J, leaving 11 bases unmatched. This CDR3 is 18 amino acids long. CDR3 sequence reads: CASSPRTGSRATNEKLFF. CDR3 sequence (DNA): TGTGCCAGCAGTCCTAGGACAGGGAGTAGGGCAACTAATGAAAAACTGTTTTTT.